Below, 4 T cell receptor beta chains from the same sample are listed, as sequenced in a study of blood T cell repertoires in COVID-19. Only in-frame clones appear in the TCRdb table, and some are missing; sequencing was by immunoSEQ multiplex PCR. The table records under 130,000 clones, around four fifths of them present only once. Sequenced: peripheral blood. Receptors originate from a human donor in a cohort sampled during active COVID-19.

In nucleotides, the CDR3 is TGTGCCAGCAGCCAAACAGGGGGTAGTGGCTACACCTTC. Translated, it gives CASSQTGGSGYTF. The V and J genes are TRBV14 and TRBJ1-2; 8 nucleotides align to TRBD1. V gave up 2 bases and J gave up 7 bases; unmatched junction bases: 3. The CDR3 totals 13 residues. Germline lookup yields CDR1 SGHDN and CDR2 FVKESK.

The CDR3 region has the DNA TGTGCCAGCGGCTTAACCGAAAAACTGTTTTTT. Residues: CASGLTEKLFF. The chain recombines TRBV2 with TRBJ1-4; D remains ambiguous. The CDR3 has 11 residues. The V end was cut by 8 bases, the J end by 8 bases, with 9 bases between. The germline V gene has CDR1 SNHLY and CDR2 FYNNEI.

J is TRBJ2-7 and V is TRBV11-2, with D tentatively TRBD1 (5 bases). This CDR3 is built from 13 residues. The germline CDR1 and CDR2 sequences are SGHAT and FQNNGV. Trimming removed 5 bases from V and 3 bases from J, with 11 bases in between. The CDR3 is CASSTQGGYEQYF. In DNA, the CDR3 is TGTGCCAGCAGCACCCAGGGTGGCTACGAGCAGTACTTC.

This rearrangement joins TRBV15 to TRBJ2-7; D unclear. The CDR3 covers 13 residues. Germline V gene lookup returns CDR1 LNHNV and CDR2 YYDKDF (reference sequence). Trimming stripped 0 bases from V and 4 bases from J, with 7 bases between. CDR3 coding DNA: TGTGCCACCAGCAGAGATAGGAGATACGAGCAGTACTTC. It codes for CATSRDRRYEQYF.